This T cell receptor beta chain was retrieved from a study of cytomegalovirus exposure and HLA in healthy donors. Clones were sequenced by immunoSEQ multiplex PCR, and TCRdb holds only the in-frame ones, with some missing. The sample consists of 110,000 to 150,000 clones, approximately 87% of them appearing once. J lost 6 bases, V lost 3 bases, and 6 bases had no gene match. The CDR3 extends over 15 amino acids. Germline CDR1 reads SGHRS; CDR2 reads YFSETQ. V and J are TRBV5-1 and TRBJ2-2; 9 nucleotides match TRBD1. The receptor comes from a young man in good health and CMV-seronegative. Material: PBMCs. CDR3 coding DNA: TGCGCCAGCAGCTATGGACAGGGGCTGTCCGGGGAGCTGTTTTTT. Amino acids: CASSYGQGLSGELFF.